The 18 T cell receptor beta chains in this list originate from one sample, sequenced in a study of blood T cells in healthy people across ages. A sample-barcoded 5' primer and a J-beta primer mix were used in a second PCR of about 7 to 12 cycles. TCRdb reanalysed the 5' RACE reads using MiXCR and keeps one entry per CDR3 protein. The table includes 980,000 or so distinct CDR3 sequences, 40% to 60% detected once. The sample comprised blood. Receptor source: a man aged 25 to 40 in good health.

CDR3: CASSLSKGAFSYEQYF. Written as DNA, the CDR3 is TGTGCCAGCAGCCTATCCAAGGGAGCTTTCTCCTACGAGCAGTACTTC. V usage is TRBV7-9 and J usage is TRBJ2-7; possible D gene TRBD2, 5 bases. CDR1 is SEHNR, CDR2 FQNEAQ, per germline (reference sequence). The CDR3 extends over 16 amino acids. The V gene lost 5 bases and the J gene lost 0 bases, with 17 bases spanning the gap.

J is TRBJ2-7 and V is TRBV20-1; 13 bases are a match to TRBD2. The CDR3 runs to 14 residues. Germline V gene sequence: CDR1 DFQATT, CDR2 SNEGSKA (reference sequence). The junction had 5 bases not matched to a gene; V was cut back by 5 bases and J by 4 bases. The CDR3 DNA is TGCAGTGCTCCTCAACTAGCGGGGGGGTACGAGCAGTACTTC. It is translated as CSAPQLAGGYEQYF.

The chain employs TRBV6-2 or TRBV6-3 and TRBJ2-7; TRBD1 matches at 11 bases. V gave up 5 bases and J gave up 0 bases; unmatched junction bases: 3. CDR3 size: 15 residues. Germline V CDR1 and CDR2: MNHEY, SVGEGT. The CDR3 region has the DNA TGTGCCAGCAGTCGGGGACAGGGGGTCTCCTACGAGCAGTACTTC. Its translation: CASSRGQGVSYEQYF.

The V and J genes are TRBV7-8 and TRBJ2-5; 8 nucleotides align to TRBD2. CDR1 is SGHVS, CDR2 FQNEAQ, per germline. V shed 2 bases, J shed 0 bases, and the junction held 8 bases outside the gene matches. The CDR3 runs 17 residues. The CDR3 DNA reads TGTGCCAGCAGCTTAAAATATCTAGCGGGCTACCAAGAGACCCAGTACTTC. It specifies CASSLKYLAGYQETQYF.

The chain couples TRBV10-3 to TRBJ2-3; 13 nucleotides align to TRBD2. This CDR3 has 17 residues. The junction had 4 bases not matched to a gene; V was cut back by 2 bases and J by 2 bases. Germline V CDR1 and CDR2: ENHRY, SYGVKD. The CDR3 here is CAISEVTSGGNTDTQYF. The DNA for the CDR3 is TGTGCCATCAGTGAGGTGACTAGCGGGGGGAACACAGATACGCAGTATTTT.

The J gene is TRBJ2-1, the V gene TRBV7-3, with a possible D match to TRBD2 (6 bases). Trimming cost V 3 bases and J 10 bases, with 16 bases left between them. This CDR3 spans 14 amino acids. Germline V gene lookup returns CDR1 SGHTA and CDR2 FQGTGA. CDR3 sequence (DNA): TGTGCCAGCAGCTTTACTGGAGAGGGAGGAGAGCAGTTCTTC. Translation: CASSFTGEGGEQFF.

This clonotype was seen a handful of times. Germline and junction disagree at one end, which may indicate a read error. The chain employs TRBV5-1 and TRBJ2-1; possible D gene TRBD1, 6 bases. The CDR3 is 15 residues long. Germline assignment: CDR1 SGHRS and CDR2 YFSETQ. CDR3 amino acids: CASSLGGTNDNGQFF. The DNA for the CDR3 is TGCGCCAGCAGCTTGGGGGGGACAAACGACAATGGGCAGTTCTTC.

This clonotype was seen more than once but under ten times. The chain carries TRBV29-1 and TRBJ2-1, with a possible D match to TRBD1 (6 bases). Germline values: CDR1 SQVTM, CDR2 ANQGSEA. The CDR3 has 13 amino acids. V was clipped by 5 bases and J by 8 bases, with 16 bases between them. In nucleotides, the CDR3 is TGCAGCGTTACCACAGGGACCGGCGATGAGCAGTTCTTC. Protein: CSVTTGTGDEQFF.

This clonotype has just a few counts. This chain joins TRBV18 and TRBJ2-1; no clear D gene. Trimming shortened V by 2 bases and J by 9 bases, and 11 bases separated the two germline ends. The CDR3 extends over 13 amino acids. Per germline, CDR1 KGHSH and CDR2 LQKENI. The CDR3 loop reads CASSPGVTSEQFF. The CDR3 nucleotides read TGTGCCAGCTCACCAGGAGTTACCTCTGAGCAGTTCTTC. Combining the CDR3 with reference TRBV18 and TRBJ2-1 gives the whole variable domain NAGVMQNPRHLVRRRGQEARLRCSPMKGHSHVYWYRQLPEEGLKFMVYLQKENIIDESGMPKERFSAEFPKEGPSILRIQQVVRGDSAAYFCASSPGVTSEQFFGPGTRLTVL.

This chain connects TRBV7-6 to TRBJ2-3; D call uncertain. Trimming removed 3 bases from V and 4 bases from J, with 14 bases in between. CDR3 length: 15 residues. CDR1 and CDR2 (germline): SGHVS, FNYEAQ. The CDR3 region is CASSFGPSAADTQYF. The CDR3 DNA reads TGTGCCAGCAGCTTCGGTCCCTCCGCGGCAGATACGCAGTATTTT.

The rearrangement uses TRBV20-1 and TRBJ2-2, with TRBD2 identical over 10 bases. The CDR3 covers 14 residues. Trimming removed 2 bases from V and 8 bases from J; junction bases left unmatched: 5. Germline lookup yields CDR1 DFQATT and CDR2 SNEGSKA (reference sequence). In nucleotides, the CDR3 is TGCAGTGCTAGATCGGAACTAGCGGGGGGGGAGCTGTTTTTT. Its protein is CSARSELAGGELFF.

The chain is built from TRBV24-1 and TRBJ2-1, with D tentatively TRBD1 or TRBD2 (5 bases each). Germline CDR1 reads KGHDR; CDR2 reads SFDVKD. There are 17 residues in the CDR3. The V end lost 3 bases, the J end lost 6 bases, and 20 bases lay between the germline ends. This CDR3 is CATSDPWGSATGNEQFF. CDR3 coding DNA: TGTGCCACCAGTGATCCCTGGGGGAGTGCGACTGGCAATGAGCAGTTCTTC.

The CDR3 sequence is CASSRRRGGQYNEQFF. The DNA for the CDR3 is TGTGCCAGCAGCCGGCGACGGGGGGGCCAATACAATGAGCAGTTCTTC. The chain combines TRBV14 with TRBJ2-1, with 8 bases fitting TRBD2. V was clipped by 4 bases and J by 4 bases; unmatched bases: 9. This CDR3 has 16 amino acids. Germline V lookup: CDR1 SGHDN, CDR2 FVKESK.

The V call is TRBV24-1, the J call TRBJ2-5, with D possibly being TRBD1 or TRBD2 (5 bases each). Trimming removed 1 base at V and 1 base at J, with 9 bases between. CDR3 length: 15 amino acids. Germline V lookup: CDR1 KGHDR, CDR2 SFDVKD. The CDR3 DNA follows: TGTGCCACCAGTGATTTTGCCGGGACCCAAGAGACCCAGTACTTC. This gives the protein CATSDFAGTQETQYF.

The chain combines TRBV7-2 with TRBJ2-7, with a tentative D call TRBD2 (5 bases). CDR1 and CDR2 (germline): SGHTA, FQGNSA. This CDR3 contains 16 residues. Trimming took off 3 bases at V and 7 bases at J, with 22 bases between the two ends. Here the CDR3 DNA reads TGTGCCAGCAGCTTGAGGGAAACCCGCTCCTACAATGAGCAGTACTTC. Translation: CASSLRETRSYNEQYF.

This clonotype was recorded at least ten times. CDR3 protein: CSASGLAGHEQFF. The CDR3 DNA reads TGCAGTGCTAGTGGACTAGCGGGGCATGAGCAGTTCTTC. The rearrangement links TRBV20-1 to TRBJ2-1; 12 bases fit TRBD2. Trimming cost V 3 bases and J 8 bases; bases outside gene matches: 2. This CDR3 region has 13 residues. Germline loops: CDR1 DFQATT, CDR2 SNEGSKA (reference sequence).

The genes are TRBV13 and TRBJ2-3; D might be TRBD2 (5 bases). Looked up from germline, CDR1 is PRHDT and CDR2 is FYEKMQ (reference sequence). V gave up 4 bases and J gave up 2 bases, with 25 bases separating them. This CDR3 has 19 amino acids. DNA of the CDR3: TGTGCCAGCAGCTCGGGTCTAACAAGAGGGAGAACGTTCACAGATACGCAGTATTTT. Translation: CASSSGLTRGRTFTDTQYF.

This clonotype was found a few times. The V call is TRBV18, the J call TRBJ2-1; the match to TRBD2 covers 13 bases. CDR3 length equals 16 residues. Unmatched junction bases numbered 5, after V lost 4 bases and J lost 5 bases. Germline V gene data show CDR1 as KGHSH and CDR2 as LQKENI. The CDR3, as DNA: TGTGCCAGCTCACGTGGGACTAGCGGGGCCCACAATGAGCAGTTCTTC. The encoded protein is CASSRGTSGAHNEQFF.